A single sample is the source of the 16 T cell receptor beta chains below, sequenced in a study of blood T cell repertoires in COVID-19. Assay used: immunoSEQ multiplex PCR; TCRdb lists only in-frame clones, some missing. This sample has some 120,000 clones, with roughly 83% found just once. Sequencing was carried out using peripheral blood. Receptors were obtained from a man aged 25 to 40 with acute or convalescent COVID-19.

The table lists this clone with a count of one. V and J are TRBV5-8 and TRBJ1-2; 7 positions match TRBD1. V dropped 0 bases and J dropped 1; count of bases not matched to a gene: 9. CDR3 length equals 17 residues. The V gene's germline CDR1 is SGHTS and CDR2 YDEGEE. The CDR3 protein is CASSLGDSSTYNYGYTF. The DNA for the CDR3 is TGTGCCAGCAGCTTGGGGGACAGCAGTACTTATAACTATGGCTACACCTTC.

V gene TRBV5-1 combines with J gene TRBJ1-1, with D possibly matching TRBD1 (5 bases). The CDR3 has 16 amino acids. V was cut by 0 bases and J by 0 bases, with 12 bases left in between. CDR1 is SGHRS, CDR2 YFSETQ, per germline. Written as DNA, the CDR3 is TGCGCCAGCAGCTTGGTCGGGGGACCAGTGAACACTGAAGCTTTCTTT. Translating gives CASSLVGGPVNTEAFF.

The chain links TRBV12-3 or TRBV12-4 to TRBJ1-5; D is unresolved. V was pared by 6 bases and J by 5 bases, with 11 bases between. The CDR3 runs to 13 residues. Here the CDR3 reads CASRIQQDQPQHF. CDR3 in DNA: TGTGCCAGCAGGATACAGCAGGATCAGCCCCAGCATTTT.

The chain has TRBV5-4 and TRBJ2-7; 8 bases are shared with TRBD1. V shed 0 bases, J shed 4 bases, and the junction held 6 bases outside the gene matches. The CDR3 runs to 15 residues. From germline, CDR1 is SGHNT and CDR2 YYREEE (reference sequence). CDR3 sequence reads: CASSLGGQGLYEQYF. The CDR3 DNA reads as TGTGCCAGCAGCTTGGGCGGACAGGGTCTTTACGAGCAGTACTTC.

This sequence joins TRBV4-2 and TRBJ1-1; no reliable D call. V was shortened by 3 bases and J by 1 base, with 18 bases between the two germline ends. The CDR3 totals 17 residues. Germline CDR1 LGHNA, CDR2 YNFKEQ. The CDR3 DNA is TGTGCCAGCAGCCAGACCACAGCTTTGGGAGCGAACACTGAAGCTTTCTTT. Protein product: CASSQTTALGANTEAFF.

This sequence joins TRBV6-2 or TRBV6-3 and TRBJ1-5, with 7 bases fitting TRBD1. Per the germline V gene, CDR1 is MNHEY and CDR2 is SVGEGT. Trimming took 3 bases from V and 0 from J; bases not matched to a gene: 11. This CDR3 spans 18 amino acids. CDR3 nucleotides: TGTGCCAGCAGTTATGGACACACAGGGGCTTATAGCAATCAGCCCCAGCATTTT. It is translated as CASSYGHTGAYSNQPQHF.

The CDR3: CASSIPGQGGTDTQYF. The CDR3 nucleotides are TGTGCCAGTAGTATCCCCGGACAGGGTGGCACAGATACGCAGTATTTT. The rearrangement uses TRBV19 and TRBJ2-3; 8 bases map to TRBD1. The CDR3 covers 16 residues. CDR1 LNHDA and CDR2 SQIVND come from the germline V gene (reference sequence). With 3 bases clipped from V and 1 base from J, the junction kept 6 bases outside the gene matches. The complete variable domain, with remaining parts taken from reference TRBV19 and TRBJ2-3, reads DGGITQSPKYLFRKEGQNVTLSCEQNLNHDAMYWYRQDPGQGLRLIYYSQIVNDFQKGDIAEGYSVSREKKESFPLTVTSAQKNPTAFYLCASSIPGQGGTDTQYFGPGTRLTVL.

The chain is built from TRBV19 and TRBJ2-3; possible D gene TRBD1, 6 bases. V dropped 7 bases and J dropped 2 bases, with 16 bases sitting between them. Per germline, CDR1 LNHDA and CDR2 SQIVND (reference sequence). This CDR3 is 15 amino acids long. The CDR3 DNA reads TGTGCCAGTACCGACAGTGGGGGACACACAGATACGCAGTATTTT. This sequence encodes CASTDSGGHTDTQYF. Filled out from reference TRBV19 and TRBJ2-3, the complete variable domain reads DGGITQSPKYLFRKEGQNVTLSCEQNLNHDAMYWYRQDPGQGLRLIYYSQIVNDFQKGDIAEGYSVSREKKESFPLTVTSAQKNPTAFYLCASTDSGGHTDTQYFGPGTRLTVL.

This chain links TRBV9 with TRBJ2-7; D possibly corresponds to TRBD2 (5 bases). Germline V gene sequence: CDR1 SGDLS, CDR2 YYNGEE. Trimming took 4 bases from V and 3 from J, leaving 17 bases between them. The CDR3 runs 15 residues. This chain's CDR3 is CASSPREDGNYEQYF. CDR3 nucleotides: TGTGCCAGCAGCCCACGAGAGGACGGGAACTACGAGCAGTACTTC.

The J gene is TRBJ1-2, the V gene TRBV20-1, with D uncertain. V lost 5 bases to trimming and J lost 8 bases, with 12 bases between them. Germline V gives CDR1 DFQATT, CDR2 SNEGSKA (reference sequence). The CDR3 is 11 amino acids. The CDR3 region has the DNA TGCAGTGCTTCCTTCCTGGAGGGCTACACCTTC. Amino acid sequence: CSASFLEGYTF.

The CDR3 sequence is CASSQSGPGGIGNTIYF. The CDR3 DNA is TGCGCCAGCAGTCAATCGGGGCCAGGGGGTATTGGAAACACCATATATTTT. The chain joins TRBV23-1 to TRBJ1-3; 7 bases map to TRBD1. TRBV23-1 is assigned to the ORF class and has an uncertain function. J was trimmed by 3 bases and V by 0 bases; bases with no gene match: 8. The CDR3 has 17 amino acids.

The V call is TRBV30, the J call TRBJ1-2; tentatively, D is TRBD1 (6 bases). Germline V gene lookup returns CDR1 GTSNPN and CDR2 SVGIG (reference sequence). Trimming left V 3 bases short and J 8 bases short, with 22 bases between. The CDR3 loop spans 15 amino acids. The CDR3 protein is CAWSQGTNVVVGYTF. CDR3 coding DNA: TGTGCCTGGAGCCAGGGGACAAATGTCGTCGTAGGCTACACCTTC.

The chain employs TRBV27 and TRBJ2-1, with 10 bases identical to TRBD1. CDR3 length equals 14 residues. CDR1 MNHEY and CDR2 SMNVEV come from the germline V gene (reference sequence). V shed 1 base, J shed 6 bases, and the junction held 0 bases outside the gene matches. The CDR3 here is CASSLWTGGNEQFF. CDR3 sequence (DNA): TGTGCCAGCAGTTTATGGACAGGGGGCAATGAGCAGTTCTTC.

Turning to this clone: Sequence at one end of the junction differs from germline and may be a read error. This chain uses TRBV7-7 with TRBJ2-5; possibly TRBD1 for D (6 bases). There are 17 residues in the CDR3. Germline V lookup: CDR1 SSHAT, CDR2 FNYEAQ (reference sequence). The CDR3 bases are TGTGCTAGCAGCTTAGGGCCCCCAGACAGGTCTCAAGAGACCCAGTACTTC. Encoded protein: CASSLGPPDRSQETQYF.

This clone was picked up a small number of times. The chain recombines TRBV6-5 with TRBJ1-5; no definite D call. The CDR3 consists of 13 residues. V dropped 2 bases and J dropped 5 bases, with 7 bases sitting between them. From germline, CDR1 is MNHEY and CDR2 SVGAGI. This chain's CDR3 is CASSYGEDQPQHF. The CDR3 DNA reads TGTGCCAGCAGTTACGGGGAGGATCAGCCCCAGCATTTT.

This chain links TRBV9 with TRBJ2-3; 12 bases fit TRBD2. Germline CDR1 is SGDLS and CDR2 is YYNGEE. The ends lost 2 bases at V and 2 bases at J; junction bases unmatched: 6. This CDR3 spans 17 amino acids. The CDR3 here is CASSVQASGGATDTQYF. In nucleotides, the CDR3 is TGTGCCAGCAGCGTCCAGGCTAGCGGGGGGGCCACAGATACGCAGTATTTT.